This passage covers 2 T cell receptor beta chains from one sample sequenced in a study of chemoradiotherapy in HPV16-positive cancers. The method was immunoSEQ multiplex PCR; TCRdb's version includes in-frame clones alone and lacks a portion of them. The data contain just under 2,000 clones, roughly 90% of them singletons. Specimen: tumor tissue, collected from a patient who underwent chemoradiotherapy. The receptor source for this set is a human donor with HPV-associated anogenital cancer.

The V and J genes are TRBV30 and TRBJ2-3; 10 nucleotides line up with TRBD2. V lost 1 base, J lost 4 bases, and 5 bases stayed unmatched. Germline CDR1 is GTSNPN and CDR2 is SVGIG (reference sequence). The CDR3 has 15 residues. CDR3 nucleotide sequence: TGTGCCTGGAGTGGTGCTAGCGGGGGTGCAGATACGCAGTATTTT. Translation gives CAWSGASGGADTQYF.

CDR3 loop: CASTYLLNTEAFF. In DNA, the CDR3 is TGTGCCAGCACATACCTCCTGAACACTGAAGCTTTCTTT. The chain employs TRBV7-2 and TRBJ1-1; D is unresolved. CDR3 length: 13 residues. Deletions cut 7 bases from V and 0 bases from J, with 9 bases between. Germline CDR1 is SGHTA and CDR2 is FQGNSA.